At least ten counts were recorded for the clone carrying this T cell receptor (beta chain). Its antigen is not identified. This entry belongs to a study of CD8 T cells in ankylosing spondylitis. Points from the study as a whole: Clones linked to the disease showed a CD8+ phenotype. They occurred at relatively low frequencies in peripheral blood. Characteristic of ankylosing spondylitis blood, it appeared, was a TCR beta motif comprising about eight highly homologous variants.

Trimming cost V 5 bases and J 0 bases, with 4 bases left between them. This CDR3 has 12 amino acids. CDR1 and CDR2 from the germline V gene are MNHEY and SVGAGI. TCRdb independently ran MiXCR on the 5' RACE reads; one entry per CDR3 protein. The sample shows about 500,000 distinct CDR3 sequences, about 5.7% of them seen only once. Specimen: blood, either unsorted or a sorted T cell fraction (not recorded which). This receptor was obtained from a male donor with ankylosing spondylitis. This sequence joins TRBV6-5 and TRBJ1-2; D is ambiguous. DNA for the CDR3: TGTGCCAGCAGTCCTTCTAACTATGGCTACACCTTC. Protein sequence: CASSPSNYGYTF.